Included here is one T cell receptor (beta chain) sequence, with context. This record comes from a study of blood T cell repertoires in COVID-19. Overall study context: Acute and convalescent COVID-19 samples came from the United States, Italy and Spain. PBMCs, B-cell-depleted T cells, or T cells were the source of the cDNA or gDNA that made up the material.

In germline, CDR1 is SQVTM, CDR2 ANQGSEA. V trimming: 6 bases; J trimming: 0 bases; junction bases outside the gene matches: 8. The CDR3 consists of 16 residues. Authors' data handling: Scientists estimated how many nucleated cells there were by amplifying reference gene primers. The data were produced by immunoSEQ multiplex PCR, yet TCRdb's version contains in-frame clones alone and is incomplete. That table supplies the V and J calls and clone size; D and trimming were determined from the DNA. This table holds roughly 200,000 clones, approximately 88% found once. The specimen was peripheral blood. The J gene is TRBJ2-1, the V gene TRBV29-1, with TRBD2 matching over 10 bases. This TCR came from a woman in her thirties with acute or convalescent COVID-19. In DNA, the CDR3 is TGCAGCGTCAAGCTAGCGGGGGCAAGCTCCTACAATGAGCAGTTCTTC. Protein product: CSVKLAGASSYNEQFF.